This T cell receptor (beta chain) came from a study of T cell responses to AZD1222 COVID-19 vaccine. Study-wide points: Distributed over spike, vaccine-associated CD4 TCRs predominated at 160-218 and 743-854.

CDR1 is SEHNR and CDR2 is FQNEAQ in the germline V gene (reference sequence). After removal of 0 bases from V and 2 bases from J, the junction contained 13 bases not matched to a gene. CDR3 length: 19 residues. Produced via immunoSEQ multiplex PCR; TCRdb's table is partial and in-frame only. The sample includes 90,000 to 110,000 clones, 80% to 90% seen only once; the top ten take over 35%. A word on this clone: Its specificity is not known.

V and J are TRBV7-9 and TRBJ2-3, with 8 bases fitting TRBD2. The sequencing here drew on peripheral blood, taken 28 days after the second AZD1222 dose. This receptor was taken from an adult who received the AZD1222 COVID-19 vaccine. CDR3: CASSLAHEWREAHTDTQYF. For the CDR3, the DNA is TGTGCCAGCAGCTTAGCGCATGAGTGGCGGGAGGCTCACACAGATACGCAGTATTTT.